The 27 T cell receptor beta chains below were found in one sample sequenced in a study of control samples from healthy donors and cancer patients. Generated by immunoSEQ multiplex PCR, the TCRdb table keeps only in-frame clones and is missing some. The sample carries about 140,000 clones, 80% to 90% recorded once. Sequencing used blood. The receptors stem from a woman aged 25 to 39 in good health.

J is TRBJ1-1 and V is TRBV5-6; the D gene is possibly TRBD1 (6 bases). Trimming left V 2 bases short and J 8 bases short, with 16 bases between. Germline V gives CDR1 SGHDT, CDR2 YYEEEE. This CDR3 comprises 14 residues. The DNA of the CDR3 is TGTGCCAGCAGCTTCAGGTCCGGGGGCTCCGAAGCTTTCTTT. Its protein product is CASSFRSGGSEAFF.

This clone came up a few times. The rearrangement joins TRBV5-1 to TRBJ1-4; the D gene is possibly TRBD1 (6 bases). The germline CDR1 and CDR2 sequences are SGHRS and YFSETQ. The V end was cut by 0 bases, the J end by 5 bases, with 20 bases between. This CDR3 comprises 18 residues. The DNA for the CDR3 is TGCGCCAGCAGCTTGGGAGTTTACGGGAGGGACAAAAATGAAAAACTGTTTTTT. This sequence encodes CASSLGVYGRDKNEKLFF.

The CDR3 sequence: CASSPPSEGLETQYF. The CDR3 nucleotides read TGTGCCAGCAGTCCACCGTCCGAAGGTTTAGAGACCCAGTACTTC. The chain couples TRBV28 to TRBJ2-5, with D hard to call. In germline, CDR1 is MDHEN, CDR2 SYDVKM. The CDR3 is 15 residues long. V dropped 5 bases and J dropped 4 bases, with 17 bases sitting between them. Together with reference TRBV28 and TRBJ2-5, the CDR3 gives the full variable domain: DVKVTQSSRYLVKRTGEKVFLECVQDMDHENMFWYRQDPGLGLRLIYFSYDVKMKEKGDIPEGYSVSREKKERFSLILESASTNQTSMYLCASSPPSEGLETQYFGPGTRLLVL.

The chain employs TRBV5-1 and TRBJ1-2; tentatively, D is TRBD1 (6 bases). The CDR3 is 15 residues long. Per germline, CDR1 SGHRS and CDR2 YFSETQ. Trimming removed 3 bases at V and 2 bases at J, with 14 bases between. DNA of the CDR3: TGCGCCAGCAGCTCCACCCCGGGACAAAACTATGGCTACACCTTC. Translated, it gives CASSSTPGQNYGYTF.

This clone was seen only a few times. The V gene is TRBV18, the J gene TRBJ2-7; D not resolved. Looked up from germline, CDR1 is KGHSH and CDR2 is LQKENI. CDR3 length: 12 amino acids. Trimming removed 3 bases from V and 3 bases from J, with 6 bases in between. The CDR3 here is CASSPGFYEQYF. The CDR3, as DNA: TGTGCCAGCTCACCGGGGTTCTACGAGCAGTACTTC.

The chain carries TRBV4-2 and TRBJ1-2; 7 nucleotides match TRBD1. This CDR3 contains 17 residues. V trimming: 1 base; J trimming: 0 bases; junction bases outside the gene matches: 8. The germline V gene has CDR1 LGHNA and CDR2 YNFKEQ. CDR3 region: CASSQVGQAITNYGYTF. DNA for the CDR3: TGTGCCAGCAGCCAAGTAGGACAGGCAATCACTAACTATGGCTACACCTTC.

The V gene is TRBV6-5, the J gene TRBJ2-7; D is perhaps TRBD2 (6 bases). Trimming shortened V by 6 bases and J by 3 bases, and 12 bases separated the two germline ends. Germline V gene sequence: CDR1 MNHEY, CDR2 SVGAGI. The CDR3 contains 13 residues. CDR3 sequence reads: CASSRDLYYEQYF. CDR3 DNA sequence: TGTGCCAGCAGCCGGGACTTGTACTACGAGCAGTACTTC.

This rearrangement joins TRBV24-1 to TRBJ1-4, with a weak D call TRBD1 (5 bases). The V gene lost 2 bases and the J gene lost 0 bases, with 12 bases spanning the gap. Germline loops: CDR1 KGHDR, CDR2 SFDVKD. The CDR3 spans 17 residues. As DNA, the CDR3 is TGTGCCACCAGTGATTCCGGGACTGCCACAACTAATGAAAAACTGTTTTTT. This gives the protein CATSDSGTATTNEKLFF.

V usage is TRBV7-9 and J usage is TRBJ1-1; no definite D call. Trimming removed 2 bases from V and 3 bases from J, with 10 bases in between. Per germline, CDR1 SEHNR and CDR2 FQNEAQ (reference sequence). The CDR3 runs 14 residues. The CDR3 sequence: CASSLLGSDTEAFF. The CDR3 DNA reads as TGTGCCAGCAGCTTATTGGGCTCGGACACTGAAGCTTTCTTT.

V is TRBV6-1 and J is TRBJ1-5; TRBD1 might be the D (6 bases). The CDR3 runs 14 residues. Per the germline V gene, CDR1 is MNHNS and CDR2 is SASEGT. V shed 3 bases and J shed 5 bases, with 11 bases lying between them. CDR3 nucleotide sequence: TGTGCCAGCAGTGACCACAGGGAGGATCAGCCCCAGCATTTT. As protein: CASSDHREDQPQHF.

CDR3 region: CASSLAEGTANTGELFF. The CDR3 DNA follows: TGTGCCAGCAGCTTGGCCGAAGGGACGGCGAACACCGGGGAGCTGTTTTTT. The rearrangement uses TRBV5-8 and TRBJ2-2; D may match TRBD1 or TRBD2 (5 bases each). The CDR3 extends over 17 amino acids. V was trimmed by 0 bases and J by 0 bases, leaving 12 bases between them. Germline CDR1 SGHTS, CDR2 YDEGEE. The full variable domain, rest sourced from reference TRBV5-8 and TRBJ2-2, is EAGVTQSPTHLIKTRGQQATLRCSPISGHTSVYWYQQALGLGLQFLLWYDEGEERNRGNFPPRFSGRQFPNYSSELNVNALELEDSALYLCASSLAEGTANTGELFFGEGSRLTVL.

J is TRBJ1-1 and V is TRBV7-9, with no clear D. Germline CDR1 is SEHNR and CDR2 is FQNEAQ (reference sequence). The CDR3 runs to 15 residues. V dropped 1 base and J dropped 1 base, with 10 bases sitting between them. CDR3 protein: CASSLEPAWNTEAFF. CDR3 coding DNA: TGTGCCAGCAGCTTAGAACCGGCGTGGAACACTGAAGCTTTCTTT.

The chain carries TRBV6-1 and TRBJ2-7; 7 bases map to TRBD2. This CDR3 contains 16 residues. Trimming cost V 0 bases and J 3 bases; bases outside gene matches: 8. Germline V gene sequence: CDR1 MNHNS, CDR2 SASEGT. The CDR3 reads CASSEAYGQRGYEQYF. CDR3 bases: TGTGCCAGCAGTGAAGCTTACGGCCAGCGGGGCTACGAGCAGTACTTC.

The genes are TRBV7-7 and TRBJ2-1; 8 bases agree with TRBD1. J was trimmed by 0 bases and V by 5 bases; bases with no gene match: 9. Germline V CDR1 and CDR2: SSHAT, FNYEAQ (reference sequence). The CDR3 length is 17 residues. CDR3 nucleotides: TGTGCCAGCAGCCCTAGGACAGGGCTCCTCTCCTACAATGAGCAGTTCTTC. This gives the protein CASSPRTGLLSYNEQFF.

Details on this clone: The sample holds other DNA sequences that translate to the same CDR3. The chain carries TRBV6-5 and TRBJ2-7; the match to TRBD1 covers 8 bases. The germline CDR1 and CDR2 sequences are MNHEY and SVGAGI. This CDR3 has 13 amino acids. Trimming took 6 bases from V and 3 from J; bases not matched to a gene: 4. The CDR3 coding sequence is TGTGCCAGCAGGGGGGACAGGCTCTACGAGCAGTACTTC. It specifies CASRGDRLYEQYF.

The CDR3 is CASSLRGSGTGHSVGYTF. The CDR3 nucleotides are TGTGCCAGCAGTTTAAGAGGTTCCGGGACAGGTCATTCGGTCGGCTACACCTTC. The chain uses TRBV28 and TRBJ1-2, with 8 bases matching TRBD1. This CDR3 comprises 18 residues. With 2 bases clipped from V and 8 bases from J, the junction kept 19 bases outside the gene matches. Germline CDR1 and CDR2: MDHEN and SYDVKM.

This clone was observed once. This sequence joins TRBV5-8 and TRBJ2-6; D is undetermined. V shed 7 bases and J shed 2 bases, with 10 bases lying between them. Looked up from germline, CDR1 is SGHTS and CDR2 is YDEGEE. The CDR3 totals 14 residues. The CDR3, as DNA: TGTGCCAGCGACGGGTGGGCTGGGGCCAACGTCCTGACTTTC. This codes for CASDGWAGANVLTF.

About this clone itself: This sample includes further DNA sequences coding for the same CDR3. The chain combines TRBV4-2 with TRBJ2-5; D unclear. Germline V CDR1 and CDR2: LGHNA, YNFKEQ. V lost 0 bases and J 5 bases, leaving 7 bases between the germline ends. The CDR3 has 13 amino acids. The CDR3, as DNA: TGTGCCAGCAGCCAAGATTTAAAGGAGACCCAGTACTTC. It specifies CASSQDLKETQYF.

The chain couples TRBV19 to TRBJ2-1; weak D call: TRBD2 (6 bases). The CDR3 runs 14 residues. The ends were cut back, 7 bases at V and 6 bases at J, with 16 bases in the middle. Germline values: CDR1 LNHDA, CDR2 SQIVND (reference sequence). The CDR3 here is CASTPNGGPNEQFF. As DNA, the CDR3 is TGTGCCAGTACCCCAAATGGAGGGCCCAATGAGCAGTTCTTC.

The genes are TRBV5-1 and TRBJ1-1; TRBD1 matches 9 bases. Unmatched junction bases numbered 8, after V lost 3 bases and J lost 5 bases. The CDR3 has 15 residues. Per germline, CDR1 SGHRS and CDR2 YFSETQ. The CDR3: CASSSNRGPRTEAFF. The DNA of the CDR3 is TGCGCCAGCAGCTCCAACAGGGGGCCGAGGACTGAAGCTTTCTTT. Full variable domain (outside the CDR3, taken from reference TRBV5-1 and TRBJ1-1): KAGVTQTPRYLIKTRGQQVTLSCSPISGHRSVSWYQQTPGQGLQFLFEYFSETQRNKGNFPGRFSGRQFSNSRSEMNVSTLELGDSALYLCASSSNRGPRTEAFFGQGTRLTVV.

V is TRBV30 and J is TRBJ2-7; TRBD2 agrees at 10 bases. The CDR3 runs to 15 residues. With 2 bases clipped from V and 6 bases from J, the junction kept 10 bases outside the gene matches. Germline V lookup: CDR1 GTSNPN, CDR2 SVGIG (reference sequence). The CDR3 reads CAWSSGLAGEGEQYF. The CDR3 DNA sequence: TGTGCCTGGAGTTCAGGGCTAGCGGGAGAGGGCGAGCAGTACTTC.

This chain links TRBV3-1 (or the pseudogene TRBV3-2) with TRBJ2-5; D possibly corresponds to TRBD2 (5 bases). Germline CDR1 LGHDT, CDR2 YNNKEL (reference sequence). CDR3 length equals 15 residues. Between the trimmed V and J ends, which lost 4 bases and 2 bases, there was a span of 14 bases. The CDR3 sequence: CASSRRRGLQETQYF. The CDR3 DNA follows: TGTGCCAGCAGCCGACGCCGCGGGCTTCAAGAGACCCAGTACTTC.

The chain links TRBV7-9 to TRBJ2-7, with D possibly being TRBD1 or TRBD2 (6 bases each). Trimming took off 1 base at V and 1 base at J, with 14 bases between the two ends. Germline CDR1 SEHNR, CDR2 FQNEAQ (reference sequence). This CDR3 comprises 16 residues. The CDR3 protein is CASSLGRGTLSYEQYF. CDR3 bases: TGTGCCAGCAGCTTAGGTAGGGGGACTCTTTCCTACGAGCAGTACTTC.

The J gene is TRBJ2-6, the V gene TRBV3-1 (or the pseudogene TRBV3-2); D uncertain. Germline V gene lookup returns CDR1 LGHDT and CDR2 YNNKEL (reference sequence). The CDR3 spans 14 residues. The V and J ends lost 4 bases and 2 bases respectively, with 6 bases between them. The CDR3 here is CASSPRTGANVLTF. The DNA of the CDR3 is TGTGCCAGCAGCCCGCGAACTGGGGCCAACGTCCTGACTTTC.

V is TRBV30 and J is TRBJ1-1; TRBD1 is a possible D gene (5 bases). V lost 0 bases, J lost 8 bases, and 7 bases lay in between. CDR1 and CDR2 (germline): GTSNPN, SVGIG (reference sequence). The CDR3 is 11 residues long. The CDR3 loop is CAWSVGGEAFF. The CDR3 DNA reads TGTGCCTGGAGTGTTGGGGGGGAAGCTTTCTTT. Supplemented by reference TRBV30 and TRBJ1-1, the full variable domain reads SQTIHQWPATLVQPVGSPLSLECTVEGTSNPNLYWYRQAAGRGLQLLFYSVGIGQISSEVPQNLSASRPQDRQFILSSKKLLLSDSGFYLCAWSVGGEAFFGQGTRLTVV.

The chain uses TRBV28 and TRBJ1-4; possible D gene TRBD1, 5 bases. The CDR3 extends over 13 amino acids. The ends were cut back, 6 bases at V and 8 bases at J, with 13 bases in the middle. Germline-derived CDR1 and CDR2 are MDHEN and SYDVKM. The DNA of the CDR3 is TGTGCCAGCAGCAACGAGGGACGGGAAAAACTGTTTTTT. Protein: CASSNEGREKLFF.

The rearrangement links TRBV7-3 to TRBJ2-2; D possibly corresponds to TRBD2 (6 bases). In germline, CDR1 is SGHTA, CDR2 FQGTGA. V lost 5 bases and J lost 6, with 16 bases in between. This CDR3 spans 15 amino acids. This CDR3 is CASSPGEAGAGELFF. For the CDR3, the DNA is TGTGCCAGCAGCCCGGGGGAGGCCGGGGCCGGGGAGCTGTTTTTT.